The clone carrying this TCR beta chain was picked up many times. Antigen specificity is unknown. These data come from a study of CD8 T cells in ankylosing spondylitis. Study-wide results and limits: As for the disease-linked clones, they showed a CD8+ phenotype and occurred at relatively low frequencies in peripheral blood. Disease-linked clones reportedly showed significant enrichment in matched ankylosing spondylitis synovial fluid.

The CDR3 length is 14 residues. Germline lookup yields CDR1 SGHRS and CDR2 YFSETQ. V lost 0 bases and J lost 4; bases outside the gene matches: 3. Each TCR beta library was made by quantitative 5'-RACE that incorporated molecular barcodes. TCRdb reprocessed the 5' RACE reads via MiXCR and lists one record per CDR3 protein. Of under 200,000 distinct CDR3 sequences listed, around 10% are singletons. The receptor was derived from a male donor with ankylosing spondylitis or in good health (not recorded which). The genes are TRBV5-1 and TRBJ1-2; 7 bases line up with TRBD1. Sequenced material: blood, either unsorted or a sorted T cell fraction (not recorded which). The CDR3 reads CASSLDRGAYGYTF. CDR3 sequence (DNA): TGCGCCAGCAGCTTGGACAGGGGCGCCTATGGCTACACCTTC.